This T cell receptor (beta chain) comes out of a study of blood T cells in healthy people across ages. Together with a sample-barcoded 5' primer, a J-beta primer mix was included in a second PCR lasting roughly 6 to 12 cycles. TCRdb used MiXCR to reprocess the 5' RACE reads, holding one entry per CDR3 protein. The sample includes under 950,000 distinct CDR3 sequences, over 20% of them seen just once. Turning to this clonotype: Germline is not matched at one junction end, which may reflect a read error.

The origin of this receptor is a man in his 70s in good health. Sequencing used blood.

The CDR3 region is CASSQDGVRRDAQYF. The CDR3 DNA follows: TGCGCCAGCAGCCAAGATGGGGTGCGGAGAGATGCGCAGTATTTT. The rearrangement uses TRBV4-1 and TRBJ2-3; no reliable D call. Germline-derived CDR1 and CDR2 are MGHRA and YSYEKL. The CDR3 covers 15 residues.